This TCR beta chain stems from a study of technical replicates of blood from a few donors. V lost 8 bases and J lost 1, with 13 bases in between. The length of the CDR3 is 14 residues. Germline V CDR1 and CDR2: SGHNT, YENEEA. TCRdb's table, derived via immunoSEQ multiplex PCR, lists solely in-frame clones and lacks some. The sample records about 89,000 clones, approximately 94% being singletons. The sequenced material came from T cells isolated from PBMCs. The gene calls are TRBV11-3 and TRBJ2-3; TRBD2 is a possible D gene (5 bases). This receptor was obtained from a human donor in good health. The CDR3 DNA sequence: TGTGCCAGCGGAGGACGGAGCTGCACAGATACGCAGTATTTT. It codes for CASGGRSCTDTQYF. The full variable domain, completed using reference TRBV11-3 and TRBJ2-3, is EAGVVQSPRYKIIEKKQPVAFWCNPISGHNTLYWYLQNLGQGPELLIRYENEEAVDDSQLPKDRFSAERLKGVDSTLKIQPAELGDSAVYLCASGGRSCTDTQYFGPGTRLTVL.